The 10 T cell receptor beta chains presented below share a single source sample, sequenced in a study of blood T cell repertoires in COVID-19. Only in-frame clones appear in the TCRdb table, and some are missing; sequencing was by immunoSEQ multiplex PCR. The table lists about 62,000 clones, approximately 86% of them singletons, with more than 0.9% in the top ten. Sequences were obtained from peripheral blood. These receptors came from a man aged 65 to 79 with acute or convalescent COVID-19.

The chain carries TRBV3-1 (or the pseudogene TRBV3-2) and TRBJ2-1; 7 bases agree with TRBD2. The CDR3 contains 14 residues. V gave up 1 base and J gave up 7 bases; unmatched junction bases: 4. CDR1 and CDR2 from the germline V gene are LGHDT and YNNKEL (reference sequence). The CDR3 reads CASSQAGGSNEQFF. CDR3 nucleotide sequence: TGTGCCAGCAGCCAAGCAGGCGGGAGTAATGAGCAGTTCTTC.

The chain uses TRBV4-2 and TRBJ2-7, with TRBD2 matching over 8 bases. Looked up from germline, CDR1 is LGHNA and CDR2 is YNFKEQ. CDR3 length: 15 amino acids. The ends lost 0 bases at V and 4 bases at J; junction bases unmatched: 5. The CDR3 loop reads CASSQDRLAGYEQYF. DNA of the CDR3: TGTGCCAGCAGCCAAGATCGGCTAGCGGGTTACGAGCAGTACTTC.

The CDR3 sequence: CASSWRTGPSPLHF. CDR3 in DNA: TGCGCCAGCAGCTGGAGGACAGGGCCCTCACCCCTCCACTTT. The chain carries TRBV5-1 and TRBJ1-6, with TRBD1 matching over 8 bases. The CDR3 length is 14 residues. V was clipped by 3 bases and J by 10 bases; unmatched bases: 6. Germline loops: CDR1 SGHRS, CDR2 YFSETQ.

The chain is built from TRBV6-4 and TRBJ1-4; 7 bases are a match to TRBD1. V was pared by 7 bases and J by 5 bases, with 7 bases of the junction left unmatched. This CDR3 spans 14 amino acids. CDR1 and CDR2 from the germline V gene are MRHNA and SNTAGT. Here the CDR3 reads CASNLDRKNEKLFF. The CDR3 bases are TGTGCCAGCAACTTGGACAGGAAGAATGAAAAACTGTTTTTT.

The gene calls are TRBV3-1 (or the pseudogene TRBV3-2) and TRBJ2-3; D is perhaps TRBD2 (7 bases). CDR1 and CDR2 (germline): LGHDT, YNNKEL (reference sequence). Trimming left V 6 bases short and J 2 bases short, with 21 bases between. The length of the CDR3 is 17 residues. CDR3 DNA sequence: TGTGCCAGCAGTCCAAGAGTAGGGGGGGGGTTCACAGATACGCAGTATTTT. Encoded protein: CASSPRVGGGFTDTQYF.

The J gene is TRBJ2-5, the V gene TRBV5-1; the D is unclear. CDR1 and CDR2 from the germline V gene are SGHRS and YFSETQ. The germline V and J ends were trimmed by 1 base and 2 bases, with 9 bases remaining between them. The CDR3 contains 14 residues. The CDR3 region is CASSLKQPQETQYF. The CDR3 DNA follows: TGCGCCAGCAGCTTGAAACAGCCGCAAGAGACCCAGTACTTC.

The CDR3 DNA is TGTGCCTGGAGTGAAGGGGGCTCGGATAATGAAAAACTGTTTTTT. Encoded protein: CAWSEGGSDNEKLFF. The chain carries TRBV30 and TRBJ1-4, with 7 bases that match TRBD1. This CDR3 has 15 residues. The V and J ends lost 1 base and 4 bases, in that order; junction bases with no gene match: 6. In germline, CDR1 is GTSNPN, CDR2 SVGIG (reference sequence).

V usage is TRBV11-3 and J usage is TRBJ2-2; D may be TRBD1 or TRBD2 (9 bases each). This CDR3 contains 20 residues. Germline V lookup: CDR1 SGHNT, CDR2 YENEEA. The ends were cut back, 6 bases at V and 4 bases at J, with 30 bases in the middle. The CDR3: CASRPGQGSSGSRSTGELFF. As DNA, the CDR3 is TGTGCCAGCAGGCCGGGACAGGGCAGTAGCGGGAGTAGGAGCACCGGGGAGCTGTTTTTT.

The genes are TRBV4-2 and TRBJ2-5; TRBD2 matches 7 bases. This CDR3 spans 16 amino acids. Germline loops: CDR1 LGHNA, CDR2 YNFKEQ. V was clipped by 8 bases and J by 2 bases; unmatched bases: 14. For the CDR3, the DNA is TGTGCCAGCGGGCCGGGGGAGCGGGGTGTTCAAGAGACCCAGTACTTC. Encoded protein: CASGPGERGVQETQYF.

The chain carries TRBV29-1 and TRBJ2-3; TRBD1 matches at 8 bases. This CDR3 contains 14 residues. V lost 5 bases, J lost 2 bases, and 6 bases stayed unmatched. Per the germline V gene, CDR1 is SQVTM and CDR2 is ANQGSEA. CDR3 amino acids: CSVHRGIDTDTQYF. The CDR3 nucleotides are TGCAGCGTTCACAGGGGGATAGACACAGATACGCAGTATTTT.